Presented here are 19 T cell receptor beta chains from one specimen sequenced in a study of blood T cells in healthy people across ages. It was with a sample-barcoded 5' primer and a J-beta primer mix that a second PCR of roughly 7 to 12 cycles was run. TCRdb reprocessed the 5' RACE reads via MiXCR and lists one record per CDR3 protein. The table includes about a million distinct CDR3 sequences, around two fifths detected once. Sequenced input: blood. Receptors originate from a man between 18 and 35 years old in good health.

This clonotype was detected only a few times. The V gene is TRBV20-1, the J gene TRBJ1-2; D perhaps matches TRBD1 (6 bases). The CDR3 has 16 residues. The ends were cut back, 0 bases at V and 2 bases at J, with 16 bases in the middle. Germline V CDR1 and CDR2: DFQATT, SNEGSKA (reference sequence). The CDR3 protein is CSARDQGRSPNYGYTF. In DNA form, the CDR3 reads TGCAGTGCTAGAGATCAGGGGAGGTCTCCGAACTATGGCTACACCTTC.

The chain recombines TRBV12-5 with TRBJ2-3; D possibly uses TRBD1 or TRBD2 (5 bases each). The CDR3 consists of 18 residues. The V gene's germline CDR1 is LGHNT and CDR2 FRNRAP. V lost 4 bases, J lost 2 bases, and 22 bases lay in between. For the CDR3, the DNA is TGTGCTAGTGGTTCTCCACCCAAGGGGACGGTGGTCACAGATACGCAGTATTTT. This encodes CASGSPPKGTVVTDTQYF.

The V and J genes are TRBV19 and TRBJ1-1, with 7 bases lining up with TRBD1. The CDR3 totals 14 residues. The V gene end was trimmed by 6 bases and the J gene end by 7 bases; junction bases not matched to a gene: 11. CDR1 is LNHDA, CDR2 SQIVND, per germline (reference sequence). CDR3 bases: TGTGCCAGTAGCGACACGACAGGGTGGGATGAAGCTTTCTTT. It is translated as CASSDTTGWDEAFF.

The chain has TRBV7-3 and TRBJ1-2, with D maybe TRBD1 (6 bases). The CDR3 contains 14 residues. In germline, CDR1 is SGHTA, CDR2 FQGTGA. V lost 2 bases to trimming and J lost 8 bases, with 15 bases between them. CDR3 amino acids: CASSLGGQSGGYTF. CDR3 coding DNA: TGTGCCAGCAGCTTAGGAGGACAGAGCGGCGGCTACACCTTC.

DNA for the CDR3: TGTGCCAGCAGCCCGACAAGTTTCAGGGTGGGTCGCAATCAGCCCCAGCATTTT. Encoded protein: CASSPTSFRVGRNQPQHF. The chain uses TRBV5-8 and TRBJ1-5; possible D gene TRBD1, 5 bases. The germline gives CDR1 SGHTS, CDR2 YDEGEE. This CDR3 is 18 amino acids long. V lost 4 bases and J 2 bases, leaving 22 bases between the germline ends. Combining the CDR3 with reference TRBV5-8 and TRBJ1-5 gives the whole variable domain EAGVTQSPTHLIKTRGQQATLRCSPISGHTSVYWYQQALGLGLQFLLWYDEGEERNRGNFPPRFSGRQFPNYSSELNVNALELEDSALYLCASSPTSFRVGRNQPQHFGDGTRLSIL.

This chain links TRBV2 with TRBJ2-1; D uncertain. This CDR3 region has 12 residues. V dropped 4 bases and J dropped 10 bases, with 11 bases sitting between them. Germline values: CDR1 SNHLY, CDR2 FYNNEI. CDR3 loop: CASSGGGGEQFF. The CDR3 DNA sequence: TGTGCCAGCAGTGGAGGTGGCGGCGAGCAGTTCTTC.

The chain links TRBV10-3 to TRBJ2-7, with 7 bases matching TRBD2. Germline V gene sequence: CDR1 ENHRY, CDR2 SYGVKD. The trim removed 7 bases at V and 1 base at J, leaving 7 bases unmatched. There are 14 residues in the CDR3. This CDR3 reads CAITRGRESYEQYF. CDR3 in DNA: TGTGCCATCACGCGAGGGAGGGAGTCCTACGAGCAGTACTTC.

This clonotype was seen a few times. The chain is built from TRBV18 and TRBJ2-3; no definite D call. This CDR3 has 13 amino acids. CDR1 is KGHSH and CDR2 is LQKENI in the germline V gene. V lost 2 bases and J 6 bases, leaving 9 bases between the germline ends. CDR3 coding DNA: TGTGCCAGCTCACCAGAAAAGTGGGATACGCAGTATTTT. Encoded protein: CASSPEKWDTQYF. Using reference TRBV18 and TRBJ2-3 for the parts outside the CDR3, the full variable domain is NAGVMQNPRHLVRRRGQEARLRCSPMKGHSHVYWYRQLPEEGLKFMVYLQKENIIDESGMPKERFSAEFPKEGPSILRIQQVVRGDSAAYFCASSPEKWDTQYFGPGTRLTVL.

The CDR3 bases are TGTGCCAGCAGTAGGGGACCAGAGACCCAGTACTTC. This sequence encodes CASSRGPETQYF. The rearrangement uses TRBV25-1 and TRBJ2-5, with D perhaps being TRBD1 or TRBD2 (5 bases each). Germline-derived CDR1 and CDR2 are MGHDK and SYGVNS. V gave up 5 bases and J gave up 4 bases, with 8 bases separating them. The CDR3 has 12 residues.

The chain combines TRBV9 with TRBJ1-4, with D hard to call. V was pared by 3 bases and J by 8 bases, with 11 bases between. Looked up from germline, CDR1 is SGDLS and CDR2 is YYNGEE. The CDR3 sequence is 13 residues long. CDR3 loop: CASSGRESEKLFF. CDR3 in DNA: TGTGCCAGCAGCGGCCGGGAGTCCGAAAAACTGTTTTTT.

V gene TRBV7-2 combines with J gene TRBJ2-1; no firm D call. V lost 5 bases and J 13 bases, leaving 15 bases between the germline ends. The CDR3 is 12 residues long. Per germline, CDR1 SGHTA and CDR2 FQGNSA. Here the CDR3 reads CASSQETKFQFF. In DNA form, the CDR3 reads TGTGCCAGCAGCCAAGAGACCAAATTTCAGTTCTTC.

In the case of this clonotype: The germline gene is not matched at one end of the junction; a read error may be the cause. This chain links TRBV7-2 with TRBJ2-7, with D uncertain. The CDR3 spans 12 residues. In germline, CDR1 is SGHTA, CDR2 FQGNSA. This CDR3 reads CASSSLSHEQYF. The CDR3 DNA is TGTGCCAGCAGCTCACTCTCCCACGAGCAGTACTTC.

This clonotype was observed a few times. The chain combines TRBV6-5 with TRBJ1-2; 9 bases line up with TRBD1. CDR1 and CDR2 from the germline V gene are MNHEY and SVGAGI. V was clipped by 10 bases and J by 8 bases; unmatched bases: 11. CDR3 length equals 13 residues. The DNA for the CDR3 is TGTGCCATTGCCGAGACAGGGGGTTACGGCTACACCTTC. Translation gives CAIAETGGYGYTF.

This clonotype was detected a few times. The CDR3 protein is CASSLRGSLISTDTQYF. The DNA of the CDR3 is TGCGCCAGCAGCCTCAGGGGGAGCCTCATCAGCACAGATACGCAGTATTTT. The chain links TRBV4-3 to TRBJ2-3; 7 bases are shared with TRBD1. The CDR3 covers 17 residues. V shed 4 bases and J 0 bases; nucleotides not matched to a gene: 10. Germline V gene data show CDR1 as LGHNA and CDR2 as YSLEER.

This clonotype was detected ten times or more. The chain recombines TRBV7-8 with TRBJ1-2, with D possibly being TRBD1 (6 bases). Trimming left V 1 base short and J 5 bases short, with 11 bases between. Germline-derived CDR1 and CDR2 are SGHVS and FQNEAQ. CDR3 length: 14 residues. CDR3 loop: CASSLGRGPYGYTF. The CDR3, as DNA: TGTGCCAGCAGCTTAGGTCGGGGGCCGTATGGCTACACCTTC.

This clonotype was observed a handful of times. The chain links TRBV14 to TRBJ2-5, with a weak D call TRBD1 (6 bases). The CDR3 covers 17 residues. Germline values: CDR1 SGHDN, CDR2 FVKESK. With 1 base removed from V and 4 bases from J, the gap between germline ends came to 19 bases. The CDR3 sequence is CASSQGVRSWGRETQYF. Written as DNA, the CDR3 is TGTGCCAGCAGCCAAGGGGTTCGTAGCTGGGGGCGAGAGACCCAGTACTTC.

The gene calls are TRBV5-8 and TRBJ1-3; possibly TRBD1 for D (6 bases). The CDR3 has 16 residues. Germline V gene sequence: CDR1 SGHTS, CDR2 YDEGEE. Trimming removed 4 bases at V and 4 bases at J, with 18 bases between. CDR3 loop: CASSAETGGSGNTIYF. CDR3 coding DNA: TGTGCCAGCAGCGCGGAGACAGGAGGGTCCGGAAACACCATATATTTT.

The table lists this clonotype with a few counts. One end of the junction varies from germline; a read error may be responsible. The rearrangement links TRBV11-2 to TRBJ1-2; no clear D. The germline gives CDR1 SGHAT, CDR2 FQNNGV. The CDR3 spans 13 residues. DNA for the CDR3: TGTGCCAGCAGCGTAGATTTAAGGTCTGGCTACACCTTC. Translated: CASSVDLRSGYTF.

V usage is TRBV9 and J usage is TRBJ1-5, with a possible D match to TRBD1 (6 bases). Deletions cut 0 bases from V and 6 bases from J, with 10 bases between. There are 14 residues in the CDR3. Germline lookup yields CDR1 SGDLS and CDR2 YYNGEE. The CDR3 spells CASSVEQGGQPQHF. The CDR3 nucleotides are TGTGCCAGCAGCGTAGAACAGGGCGGTCAGCCCCAGCATTTT. The variable domain in full, completed from reference TRBV9 and TRBJ1-5, reads DSGVTQTPKHLITATGQRVTLRCSPRSGDLSVYWYQQSLDQGLQFLIQYYNGEERAKGNILERFSAQQFPDLHSELNLSSLELGDSALYFCASSVEQGGQPQHFGDGTRLSIL.